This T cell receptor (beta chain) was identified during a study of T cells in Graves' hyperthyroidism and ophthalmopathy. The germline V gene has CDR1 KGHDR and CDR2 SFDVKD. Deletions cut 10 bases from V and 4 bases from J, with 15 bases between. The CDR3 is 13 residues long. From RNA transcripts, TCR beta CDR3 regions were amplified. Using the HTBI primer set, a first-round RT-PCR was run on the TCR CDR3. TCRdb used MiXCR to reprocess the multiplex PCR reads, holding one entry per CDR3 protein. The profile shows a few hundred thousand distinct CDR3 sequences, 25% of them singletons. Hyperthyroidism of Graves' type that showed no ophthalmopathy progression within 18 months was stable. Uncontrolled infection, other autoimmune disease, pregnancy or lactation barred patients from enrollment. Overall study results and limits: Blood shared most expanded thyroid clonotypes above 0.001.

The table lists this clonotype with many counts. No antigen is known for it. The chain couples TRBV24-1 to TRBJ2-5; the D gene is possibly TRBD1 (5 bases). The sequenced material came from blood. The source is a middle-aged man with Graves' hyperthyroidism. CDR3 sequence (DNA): TGTGCCACGCAAGACTCAGGGCGAGAGACCCAGTACTTC. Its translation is CATQDSGRETQYF.